This T cell receptor beta chain was sequenced during a study of blood T cell repertoires in COVID-19. About the study: T cells, B-cell-depleted T cells, or PBMCs supplied cDNA or gDNA.

The CDR3 contains 12 residues. V gave up 5 bases and J gave up 3 bases, with 4 bases separating them. CDR1 is SGHAT and CDR2 is FQNNGV in the germline V gene. Sequencing was performed with immunoSEQ multiplex PCR; in TCRdb, only in-frame clones are kept and a portion is missing. The data hold over 150,000 clones, with about four fifths observed a single time. The genes are TRBV11-2 and TRBJ2-2; D not certain. Sample: peripheral blood. The sequence came from a woman at least 80 years old with COVID-19, enrolled during active disease. As DNA, the CDR3 is TGTGCCAGCAGCCTCTACACCGGGGAGCTGTTTTTT. The encoded protein is CASSLYTGELFF.